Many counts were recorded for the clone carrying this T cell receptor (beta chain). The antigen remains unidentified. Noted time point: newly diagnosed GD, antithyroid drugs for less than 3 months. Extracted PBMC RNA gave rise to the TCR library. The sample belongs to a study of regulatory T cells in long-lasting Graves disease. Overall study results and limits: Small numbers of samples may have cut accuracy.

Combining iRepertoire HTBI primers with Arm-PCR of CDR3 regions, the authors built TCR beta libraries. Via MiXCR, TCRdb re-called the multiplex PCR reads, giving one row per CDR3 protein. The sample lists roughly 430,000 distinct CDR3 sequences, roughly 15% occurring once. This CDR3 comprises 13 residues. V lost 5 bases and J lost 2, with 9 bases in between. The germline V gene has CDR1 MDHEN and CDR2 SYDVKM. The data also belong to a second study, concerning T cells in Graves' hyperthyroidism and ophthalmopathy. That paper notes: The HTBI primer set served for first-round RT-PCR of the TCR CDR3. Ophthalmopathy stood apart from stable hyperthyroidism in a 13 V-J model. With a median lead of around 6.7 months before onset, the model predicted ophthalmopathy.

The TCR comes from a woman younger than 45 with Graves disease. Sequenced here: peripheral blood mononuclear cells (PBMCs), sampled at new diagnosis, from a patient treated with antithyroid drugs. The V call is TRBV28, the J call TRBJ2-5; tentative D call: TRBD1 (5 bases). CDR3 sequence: CASSRQGQETQYF. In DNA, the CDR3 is TGTGCCAGCAGTCGTCAGGGTCAAGAGACCCAGTACTTC.